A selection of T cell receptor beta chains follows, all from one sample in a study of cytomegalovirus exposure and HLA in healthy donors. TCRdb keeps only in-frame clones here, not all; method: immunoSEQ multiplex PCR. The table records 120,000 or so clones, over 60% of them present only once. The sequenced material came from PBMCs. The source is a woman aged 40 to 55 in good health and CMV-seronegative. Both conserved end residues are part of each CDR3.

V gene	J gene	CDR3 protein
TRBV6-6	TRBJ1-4	CASSTDSEKLFF
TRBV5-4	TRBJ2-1	CASSPGLLAGDNEQFF
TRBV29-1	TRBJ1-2	CSVDVGTGDGYTF
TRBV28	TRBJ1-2	CASSFAQVMNYGYTF
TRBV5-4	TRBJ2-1	CASSWGTSGRGEQFF
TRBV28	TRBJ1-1	CASGDVRRDTEAFF
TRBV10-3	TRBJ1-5	CAISETLIRDRTRIQPQHF
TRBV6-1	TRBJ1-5	CASSDGQGAGNQPQHF
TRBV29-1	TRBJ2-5	CSVETSGSMTQYF
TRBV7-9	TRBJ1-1	CASSLGPLPLHRDTEAFF
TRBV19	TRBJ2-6	CASSIQSSGANVLTF
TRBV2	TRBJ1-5	CASSNQNQPQHF
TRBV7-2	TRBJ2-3	CASSLGPASGTDTQYF
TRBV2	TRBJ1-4	CASSTRGREKLFF
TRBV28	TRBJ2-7	CASSLWRGQTSYEQYF
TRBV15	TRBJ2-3	CATSKRVGSGRAGTQYF
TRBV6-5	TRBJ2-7	CASSYSLGQGYEQYF